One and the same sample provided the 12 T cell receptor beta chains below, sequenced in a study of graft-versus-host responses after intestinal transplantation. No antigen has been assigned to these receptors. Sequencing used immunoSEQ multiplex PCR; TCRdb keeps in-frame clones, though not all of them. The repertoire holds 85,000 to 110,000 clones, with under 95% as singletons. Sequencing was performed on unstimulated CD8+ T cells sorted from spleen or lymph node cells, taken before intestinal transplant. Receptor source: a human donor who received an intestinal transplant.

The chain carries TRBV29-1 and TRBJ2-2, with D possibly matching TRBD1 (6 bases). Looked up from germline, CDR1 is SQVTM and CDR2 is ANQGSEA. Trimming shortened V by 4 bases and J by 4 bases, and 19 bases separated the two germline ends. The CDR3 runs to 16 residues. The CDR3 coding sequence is TGCAGCGTTGGAGAGGGGGAAACGTCCATCACCGGGGAGCTGTTTTTT. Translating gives CSVGEGETSITGELFF.

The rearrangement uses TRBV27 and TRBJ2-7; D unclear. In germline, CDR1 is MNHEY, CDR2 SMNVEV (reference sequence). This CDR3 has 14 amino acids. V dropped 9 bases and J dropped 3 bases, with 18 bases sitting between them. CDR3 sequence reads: CASLLLGFNYEQYF. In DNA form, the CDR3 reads TGTGCCAGTCTTCTCCTGGGTTTTAACTACGAGCAGTACTTC.

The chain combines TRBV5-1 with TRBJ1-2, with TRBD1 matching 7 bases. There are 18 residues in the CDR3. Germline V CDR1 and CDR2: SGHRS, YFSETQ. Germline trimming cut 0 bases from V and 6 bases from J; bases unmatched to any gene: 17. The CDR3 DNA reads TGCGCCAGCAGCTTGGTTGCAGGGGGACAGAGGTTTGTGAATGGCTACACCTTC. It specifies CASSLVAGGQRFVNGYTF.

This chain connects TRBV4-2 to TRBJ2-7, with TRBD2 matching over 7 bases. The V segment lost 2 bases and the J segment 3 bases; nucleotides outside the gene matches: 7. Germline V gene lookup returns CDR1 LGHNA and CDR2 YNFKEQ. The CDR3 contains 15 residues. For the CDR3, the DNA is TGTGCCAGCAGCCAATCCGGGGGGTTTCTCTACGAGCAGTACTTC. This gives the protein CASSQSGGFLYEQYF.

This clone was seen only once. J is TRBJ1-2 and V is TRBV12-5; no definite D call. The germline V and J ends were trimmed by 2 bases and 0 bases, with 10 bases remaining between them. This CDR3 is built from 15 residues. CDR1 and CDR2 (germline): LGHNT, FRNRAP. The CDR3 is CASGLITGTNYGYTF. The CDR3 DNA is TGTGCTAGTGGTTTGATAACCGGGACTAACTATGGCTACACCTTC.

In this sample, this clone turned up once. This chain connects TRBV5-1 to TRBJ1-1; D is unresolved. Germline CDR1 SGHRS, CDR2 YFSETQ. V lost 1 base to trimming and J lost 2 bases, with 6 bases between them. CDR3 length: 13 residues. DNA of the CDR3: TGCGCCAGCAGCTTGAGTTTCAACACTGAAGCTTTCTTT. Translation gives CASSLSFNTEAFF.

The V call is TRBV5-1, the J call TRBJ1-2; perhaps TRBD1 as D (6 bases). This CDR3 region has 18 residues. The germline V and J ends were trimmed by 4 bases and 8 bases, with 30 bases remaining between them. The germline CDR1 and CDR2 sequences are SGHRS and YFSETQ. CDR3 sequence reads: CASSQIDRAAGEYEGYTF. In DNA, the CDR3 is TGCGCCAGCAGCCAAATTGACCGTGCCGCAGGGGAATATGAAGGCTACACCTTC.

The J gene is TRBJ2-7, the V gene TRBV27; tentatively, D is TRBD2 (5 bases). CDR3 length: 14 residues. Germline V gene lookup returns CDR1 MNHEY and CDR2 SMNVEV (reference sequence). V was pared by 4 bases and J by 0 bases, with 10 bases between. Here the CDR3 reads CASSSTGISYEQYF. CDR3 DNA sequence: TGTGCCAGCAGTTCAACCGGGATCTCCTACGAGCAGTACTTC.

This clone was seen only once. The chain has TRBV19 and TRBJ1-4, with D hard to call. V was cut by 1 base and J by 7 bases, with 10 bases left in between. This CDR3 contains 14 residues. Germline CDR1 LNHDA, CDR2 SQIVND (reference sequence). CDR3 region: CASSIGEESEKLFF. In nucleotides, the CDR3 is TGTGCCAGTAGTATAGGGGAGGAGAGTGAAAAACTGTTTTTT.

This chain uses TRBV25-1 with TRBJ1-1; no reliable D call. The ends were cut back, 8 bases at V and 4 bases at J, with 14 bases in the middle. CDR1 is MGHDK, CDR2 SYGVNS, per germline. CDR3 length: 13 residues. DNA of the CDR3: TGTGCCAGCTCCAAGGGTTTTGGCACTGAAGCTTTCTTT. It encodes CASSKGFGTEAFF.

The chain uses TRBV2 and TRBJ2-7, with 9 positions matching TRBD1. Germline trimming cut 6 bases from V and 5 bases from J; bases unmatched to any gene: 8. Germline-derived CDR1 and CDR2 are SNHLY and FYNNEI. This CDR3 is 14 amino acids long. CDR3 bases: TGTGCCAGCAGCGTTACAGGGGGCAAAGACGAGCAGTACTTC. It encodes CASSVTGGKDEQYF.

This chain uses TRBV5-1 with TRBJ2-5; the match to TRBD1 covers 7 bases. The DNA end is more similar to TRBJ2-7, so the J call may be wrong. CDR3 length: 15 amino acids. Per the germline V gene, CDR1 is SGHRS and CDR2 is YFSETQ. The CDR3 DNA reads TGCGCCAGCAGCTTCCAATACAGGGGCTCCTACGAGCAGTACTTC. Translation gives CASSFQYRGSYEQYF.